The clone carrying this T cell receptor (beta chain) was observed a handful of times. Authors' methods: Reference gene primers were amplified, and this amplification served to estimate nucleated cell counts. Sequencing was performed with immunoSEQ multiplex PCR; in TCRdb, only in-frame clones are kept and a portion is missing. The DNA was the basis for D and trimming; V, J and clone size are from that table. The sample lists 60,000 to 75,000 clones; 86% were seen once. Trimming took off 4 bases at V and 0 bases at J, with 7 bases between the two ends. Germline-derived CDR1 and CDR2 are SGHNT and YYREEE (reference sequence). CDR3 size: 13 residues. This record comes from a study of blood T cell repertoires in COVID-19. Study details: The origin of the acute and convalescent COVID-19 samples was the United States, Italy and Spain. The analysed material was cDNA or gDNA that came from T cells, B-cell-depleted T cells, or PBMCs.

The sample taken for sequencing was peripheral blood. The chain combines TRBV5-4 with TRBJ1-1; possibly TRBD1 for D (6 bases). The sequence derives from a woman aged 55-75 years with acute or convalescent COVID-19. CDR3 region: CASSQGLNTEAFF. The CDR3 nucleotides are TGTGCCAGCAGCCAGGGGCTGAACACTGAAGCTTTCTTT. Full variable domain (missing parts from reference TRBV5-4 and TRBJ1-1): ETGVTQSPTHLIKTRGQQVTLRCSSQSGHNTVSWYQQALGQGPQFIFQYYREEENGRGNFPPRFSGLQFPNYSSELNVNALELDDSALYLCASSQGLNTEAFFGQGTRLTVV.